Shown below are 12 T cell receptor beta chains from a single sample sequenced in a study of immune characterization of retroperitoneal liposarcoma. TCRdb independently ran MiXCR on the PCR reads; one entry per CDR3 protein. The table has 10,000 to 15,000 distinct CDR3 sequences, over 45% seen once. Sequenced material: tumor tissue. These receptors were collected from a female donor with retroperitoneal liposarcoma.

Ten or more counts support this clonotype. J is TRBJ1-5 and V is TRBV7-2, with D tentatively TRBD1 (6 bases). The length of the CDR3 is 16 residues. Germline V gene data show CDR1 as SGHTA and CDR2 as FQGNSA. V lost 5 bases, J lost 11 bases, and 25 bases lay in between. Written as DNA, the CDR3 is TGTGCCAGCAGCCCTCCCGGGACACTTCAGACCCGAGCCCAGCATTTT. Translated: CASSPPGTLQTRAQHF.

This clonotype showed up just a few times. This chain joins TRBV6-4 and TRBJ2-3, with 7 bases identical to TRBD2. The germline V gene has CDR1 MRHNA and CDR2 SNTAGT. Trimming at V came to 3 bases and at J to 5 bases, leaving 8 bases not matched to a gene. The CDR3 sequence is 15 residues long. The CDR3 spells CASSEVGGPGDTQYF. The CDR3 DNA reads as TGTGCCAGCAGTGAGGTGGGAGGGCCCGGAGATACGCAGTATTTT.

This clonotype was detected only a few times. The chain couples TRBV6-1 to TRBJ2-2; 9 nucleotides line up with TRBD2. CDR1 is MNHNS and CDR2 is SASEGT in the germline V gene. The V segment lost 6 bases and the J segment 5 bases; nucleotides outside the gene matches: 4. The CDR3 covers 14 residues. CDR3 DNA: TGTGCCAGCAGGGGAGCGGGGGGAACCGGGGAGCTGTTTTTT. Protein sequence: CASRGAGGTGELFF.

This clonotype was found many times. The rearrangement uses TRBV27 and TRBJ2-1; D might be TRBD2 (7 bases). The CDR3 sequence is 14 residues long. The germline gives CDR1 MNHEY, CDR2 SMNVEV (reference sequence). The V end lost 8 bases, the J end lost 10 bases, and 21 bases lay between the germline ends. The CDR3: CASLEKAGAYEQFF. In nucleotides, the CDR3 is TGTGCCAGCCTTGAAAAGGCGGGGGCCTACGAGCAGTTCTTC.

This chain links TRBV6-1 with TRBJ2-1; 12 positions agree with TRBD2. The end of the DNA fits TRBJ2-7 better, so the J call may be wrong. From germline, CDR1 is MNHNS and CDR2 SASEGT. The CDR3 has 17 amino acids. The CDR3 DNA follows: TGTGCCAGCACAACCAAGCGCGGGACTAGCGGGTTTAATGAGCAGTACTTC. Its protein product is CASTTKRGTSGFNEQYF.

The chain links TRBV6-5 to TRBJ1-3, with no clear D. This CDR3 comprises 12 residues. Deletions cut 7 bases from V and 4 bases from J, with 8 bases between. Germline loops: CDR1 MNHEY, CDR2 SVGAGI. The chain's CDR3 is CASTSGGNTIYF. CDR3 nucleotide sequence: TGTGCCAGCACCTCGGGCGGAAACACCATATATTTT.

This clonotype was recorded only once. The V and J genes are TRBV24-1 and TRBJ2-2, with 9 nucleotides matching TRBD1. V was clipped by 7 bases and J by 5 bases; unmatched bases: 4. Germline V lookup: CDR1 KGHDR, CDR2 SFDVKD. The CDR3 has 14 residues. CDR3 protein: CATRETGGTGELFF. The CDR3 nucleotides are TGTGCCACCAGGGAGACAGGGGGAACCGGGGAGCTGTTTTTT.

This chain joins TRBV6-1 and TRBJ2-5; 8 bases fit TRBD2. The junction had 8 bases not matched to a gene; V was cut back by 7 bases and J by 4 bases. Germline assignment: CDR1 MNHNS and CDR2 SASEGT. This CDR3 is built from 14 residues. The CDR3 DNA follows: TGTGCCAGCACCCGGGGGGGAGGGGCAGAGACCCAGTACTTC. It codes for CASTRGGGAETQYF.

This chain uses TRBV6-1 with TRBJ1-1; D possibly corresponds to TRBD1 (6 bases). Trimming cost V 4 bases and J 0 bases, with 12 bases left between them. The CDR3 contains 15 residues. Germline CDR1 reads MNHNS; CDR2 reads SASEGT. The CDR3 nucleotides are TGTGCCAGCAGTGGAAGGGGGGCCCTGAACACTGAAGCTTTCTTT. It specifies CASSGRGALNTEAFF.

This clonotype was counted between two and nine times. The CDR3 spells CASSARGLAGFYNEQFF. For the CDR3, the DNA is TGTGCCAGCAGTGCCCGCGGACTAGCGGGATTCTACAATGAGCAGTTCTTC. This sequence joins TRBV6-1 and TRBJ2-1; 12 positions match TRBD2. Germline-derived CDR1 and CDR2 are MNHNS and SASEGT. V dropped 4 bases and J dropped 3; count of bases not matched to a gene: 7. This CDR3 is built from 17 residues.

The J gene is TRBJ2-1, the V gene TRBV10-3; D is perhaps TRBD1 or TRBD2 (6 bases each). Gene TRBJ2-5 matches the end of the DNA better, so the J call may be wrong. Germline values: CDR1 ENHRY, CDR2 SYGVKD. The CDR3 runs 14 residues. CDR3 residues: CAVAGGLLGETQYF. CDR3 sequence (DNA): TGTGCCGTCGCCGGGGGCCTCTTGGGAGAGACCCAGTACTTC.

This clonotype occurred a few times. The chain uses TRBV11-3 and TRBJ2-5, with 11 bases matching TRBD2. There are 14 residues in the CDR3. CDR1 and CDR2 from the germline V gene are SGHNT and YENEEA. The J segment lost 11 bases and the V segment lost 5 bases, leaving 10 bases of the junction unmatched. As DNA, the CDR3 is TGTGCCAGCAGCGACCGGACTAGCGGGCTTGAGCAGTACTTC. Translation gives CASSDRTSGLEQYF.